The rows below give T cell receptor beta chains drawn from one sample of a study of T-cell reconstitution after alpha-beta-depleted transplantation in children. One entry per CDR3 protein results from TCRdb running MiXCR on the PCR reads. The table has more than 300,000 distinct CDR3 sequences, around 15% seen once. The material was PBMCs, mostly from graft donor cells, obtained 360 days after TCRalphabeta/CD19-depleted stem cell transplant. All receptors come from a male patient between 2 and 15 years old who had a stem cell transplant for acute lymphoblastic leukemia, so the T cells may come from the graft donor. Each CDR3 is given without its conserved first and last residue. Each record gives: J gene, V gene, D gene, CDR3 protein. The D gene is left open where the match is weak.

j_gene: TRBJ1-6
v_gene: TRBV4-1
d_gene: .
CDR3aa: ASSLWGRDIAPLH

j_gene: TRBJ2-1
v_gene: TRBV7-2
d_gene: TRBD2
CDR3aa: ASSLAATGGEQF

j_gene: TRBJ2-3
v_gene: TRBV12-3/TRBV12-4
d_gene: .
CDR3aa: ASSFGGRHPDTQY

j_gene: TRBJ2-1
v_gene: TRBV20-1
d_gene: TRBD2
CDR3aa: SASPGLGVYEQF

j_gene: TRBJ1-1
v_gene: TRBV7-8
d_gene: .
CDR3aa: ASSLQGLAEAF

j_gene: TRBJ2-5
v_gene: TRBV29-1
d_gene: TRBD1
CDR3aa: SVTPRPGQGAGWETQY

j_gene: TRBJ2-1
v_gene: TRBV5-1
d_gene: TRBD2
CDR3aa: ASSGGVEQF

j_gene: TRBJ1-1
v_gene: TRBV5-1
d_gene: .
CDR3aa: ASSHGILNTEAF

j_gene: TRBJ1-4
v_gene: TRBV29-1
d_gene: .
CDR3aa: SAGGQLNEKLF

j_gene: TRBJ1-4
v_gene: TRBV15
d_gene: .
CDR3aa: ATSSTGQGEKLF

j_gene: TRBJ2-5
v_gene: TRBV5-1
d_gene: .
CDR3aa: ASSLGPGTETQY

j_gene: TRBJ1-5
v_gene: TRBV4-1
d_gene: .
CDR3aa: ASSQDGVRGWSNQPQH

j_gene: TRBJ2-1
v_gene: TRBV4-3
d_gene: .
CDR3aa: ASSQDVPTHANEQF

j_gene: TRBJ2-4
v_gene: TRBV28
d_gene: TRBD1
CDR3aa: ASSSLRPDDRGRDIQY

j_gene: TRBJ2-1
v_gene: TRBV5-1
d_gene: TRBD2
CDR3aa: ASSFMERASGRDNEQF

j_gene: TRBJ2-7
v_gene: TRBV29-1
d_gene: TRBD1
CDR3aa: SVEFQGAPYGQY

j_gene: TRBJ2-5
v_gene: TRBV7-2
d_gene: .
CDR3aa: ASSLWSSQETQY

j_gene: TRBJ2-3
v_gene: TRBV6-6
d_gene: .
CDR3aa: ASSYGDTQY

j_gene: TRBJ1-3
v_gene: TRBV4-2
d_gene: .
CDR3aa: ASSFALSGNTIY

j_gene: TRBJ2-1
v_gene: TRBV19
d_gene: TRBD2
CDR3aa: ASLSSGGRNEQF

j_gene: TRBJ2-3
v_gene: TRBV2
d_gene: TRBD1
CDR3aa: ASSPTGGWGTDTQY

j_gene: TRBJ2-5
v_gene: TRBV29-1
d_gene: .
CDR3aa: SGLGARGTQY

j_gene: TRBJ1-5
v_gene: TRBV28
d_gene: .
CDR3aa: ASSLEAGGNQPQH

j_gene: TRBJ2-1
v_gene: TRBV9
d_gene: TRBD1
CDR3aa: ASSVNTDRPLDEQF

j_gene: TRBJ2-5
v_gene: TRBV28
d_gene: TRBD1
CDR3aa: ASSLYRRGPQETQY